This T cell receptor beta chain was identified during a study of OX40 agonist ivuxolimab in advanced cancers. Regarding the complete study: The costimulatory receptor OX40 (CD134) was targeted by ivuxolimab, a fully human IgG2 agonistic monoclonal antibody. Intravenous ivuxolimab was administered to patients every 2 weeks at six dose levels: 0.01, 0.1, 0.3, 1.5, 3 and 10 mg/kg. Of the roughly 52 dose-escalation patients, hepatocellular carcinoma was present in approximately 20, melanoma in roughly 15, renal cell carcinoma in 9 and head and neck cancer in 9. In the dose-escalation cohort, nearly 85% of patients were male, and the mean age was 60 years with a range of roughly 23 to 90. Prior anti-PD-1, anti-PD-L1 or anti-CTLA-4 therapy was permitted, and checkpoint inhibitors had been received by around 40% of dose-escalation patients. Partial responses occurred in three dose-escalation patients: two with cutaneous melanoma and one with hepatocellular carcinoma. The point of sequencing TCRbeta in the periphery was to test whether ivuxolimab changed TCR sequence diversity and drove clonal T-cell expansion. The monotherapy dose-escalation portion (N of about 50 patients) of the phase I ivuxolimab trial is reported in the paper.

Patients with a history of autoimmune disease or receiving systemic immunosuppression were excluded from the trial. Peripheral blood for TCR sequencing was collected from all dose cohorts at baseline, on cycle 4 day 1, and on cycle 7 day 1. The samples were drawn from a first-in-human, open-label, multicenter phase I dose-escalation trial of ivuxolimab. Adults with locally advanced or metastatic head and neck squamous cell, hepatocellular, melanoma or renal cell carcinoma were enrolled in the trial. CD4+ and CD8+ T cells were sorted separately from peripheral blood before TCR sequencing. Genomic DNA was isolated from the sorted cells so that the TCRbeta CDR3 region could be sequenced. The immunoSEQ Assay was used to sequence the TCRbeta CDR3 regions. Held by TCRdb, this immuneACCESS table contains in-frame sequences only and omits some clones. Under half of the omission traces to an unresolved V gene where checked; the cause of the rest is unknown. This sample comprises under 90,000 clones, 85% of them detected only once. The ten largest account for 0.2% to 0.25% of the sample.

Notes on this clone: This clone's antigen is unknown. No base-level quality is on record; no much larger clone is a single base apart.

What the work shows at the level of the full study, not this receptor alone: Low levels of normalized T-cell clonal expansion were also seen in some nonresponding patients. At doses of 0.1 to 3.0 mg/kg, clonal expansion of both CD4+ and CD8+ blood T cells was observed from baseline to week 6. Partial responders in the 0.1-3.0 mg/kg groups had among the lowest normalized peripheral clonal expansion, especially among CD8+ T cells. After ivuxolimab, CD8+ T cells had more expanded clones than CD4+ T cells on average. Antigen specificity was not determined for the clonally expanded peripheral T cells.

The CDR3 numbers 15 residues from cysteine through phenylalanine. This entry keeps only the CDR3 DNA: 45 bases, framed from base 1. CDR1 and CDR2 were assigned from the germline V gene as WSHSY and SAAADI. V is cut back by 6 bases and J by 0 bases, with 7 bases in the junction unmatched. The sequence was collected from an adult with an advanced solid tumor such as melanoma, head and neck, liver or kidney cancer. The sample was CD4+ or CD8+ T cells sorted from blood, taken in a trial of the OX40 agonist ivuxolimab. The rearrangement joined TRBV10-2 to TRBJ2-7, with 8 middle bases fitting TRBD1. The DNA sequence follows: TGCGCCAGCAGATCCGGACAGGGCCTCTCCTACGAGCAGTACTTC. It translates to CASRSGQGLSYEQYF.